This T cell receptor (beta chain) stems from a study of cytotoxic CD8 clonotypes in ibrutinib-treated CLL. Study-level results: At baseline, clonality was higher than in age-matched healthy donors and correlated with CD8+ counts. Contraction or stability on treatment was seen for public clonotypes, which were uncommon.

Germline V gives CDR1 MNHEY, CDR2 SMNVEV (reference sequence). V lost 0 bases and J lost 1, with 9 bases in between. The length of the CDR3 is 15 residues. Notes on this clone: As yet, its antigen is unknown.

Method: immunoSEQ multiplex PCR; TCRdb's copy keeps in-frame clones and lacks some. The table shows 65,000 to 95,000 clones, with 85% to 90% occurring only once. Sequences were derived from PBMCs, sampled before ibrutinib treatment. The gene calls are TRBV27 and TRBJ1-1; no firm D call. The source of this sequence is a human donor with chronic lymphocytic leukemia. In nucleotides, the CDR3 is TGTGCCAGCAGTTTATCACGGAGGCCGAACACTGAAGCTTTCTTT. Its translation is CASSLSRRPNTEAFF.